Sequencing of this T cell receptor (beta chain) was carried out in a study of T cells in women clearing cervical HPV infection. Whole-study results and caveats: A classifier using richness and V gene abundances reached an AUC of more than 0.8. Associations may precede or follow infection; HPV-specific or memory T cells were not isolated. CIN3+ cases had significantly higher TCR repertoire richness than controls, but evenness did not differ.

Clones were sequenced by immunoSEQ multiplex PCR, and TCRdb holds only the in-frame ones, with some missing. The listing records 20,000 to 25,000 clones. CDR1 and CDR2 (germline): SGHRS, YFSETQ. The CDR3 consists of 14 residues. Points on this clone: Its target is not known. The observed sequence ends 3 residues before the CDR3 terminus, with the missing tail filled in from the germline J gene.

The source material was blood buffy coat. This clonotype was obtained from a woman aged 18-69 years with a cervical HPV16 infection that either progressed to CIN3+ or cleared (not recorded which). The rearrangement links TRBV5-1 to TRBJ2-2, with TRBD1 matching 7 bases. The CDR3 loop is CASSPDRVGEKLFF. CDR3 bases read: TGCGCCAGCAGCCCCGACAGGGTCGGGGAAAAG.